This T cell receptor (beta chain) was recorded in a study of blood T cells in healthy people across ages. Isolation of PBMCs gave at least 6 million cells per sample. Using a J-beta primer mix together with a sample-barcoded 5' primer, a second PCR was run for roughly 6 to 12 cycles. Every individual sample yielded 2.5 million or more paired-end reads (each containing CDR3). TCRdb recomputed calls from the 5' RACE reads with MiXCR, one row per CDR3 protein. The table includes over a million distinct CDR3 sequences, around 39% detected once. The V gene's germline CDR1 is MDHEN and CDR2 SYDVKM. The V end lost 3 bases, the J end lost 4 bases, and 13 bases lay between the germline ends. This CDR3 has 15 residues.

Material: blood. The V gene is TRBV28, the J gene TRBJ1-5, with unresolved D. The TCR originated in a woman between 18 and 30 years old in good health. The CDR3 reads CASSFWVAGNQPQHF. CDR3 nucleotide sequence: TGTGCCAGCAGTTTTTGGGTAGCGGGGAATCAGCCCCAGCATTTT. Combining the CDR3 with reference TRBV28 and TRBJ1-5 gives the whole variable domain DVKVTQSSRYLVKRTGEKVFLECVQDMDHENMFWYRQDPGLGLRLIYFSYDVKMKEKGDIPEGYSVSREKKERFSLILESASTNQTSMYLCASSFWVAGNQPQHFGDGTRLSIL.